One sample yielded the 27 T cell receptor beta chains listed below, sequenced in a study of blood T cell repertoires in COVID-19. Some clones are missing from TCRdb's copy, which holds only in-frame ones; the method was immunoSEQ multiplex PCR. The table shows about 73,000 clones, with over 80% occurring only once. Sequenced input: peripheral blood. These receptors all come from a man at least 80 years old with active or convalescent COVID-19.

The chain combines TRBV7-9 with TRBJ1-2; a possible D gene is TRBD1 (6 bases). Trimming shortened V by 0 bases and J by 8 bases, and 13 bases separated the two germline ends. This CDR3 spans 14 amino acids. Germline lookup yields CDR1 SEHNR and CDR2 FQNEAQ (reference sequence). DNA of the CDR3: TGTGCCAGCAGCTTAGCGCAGGGGTCCCTCGGCTACACCTTC. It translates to CASSLAQGSLGYTF.

The CDR3 bases are TGTGCCAGTAGTACCGCCGGGGGCACAGATACGCAGTATTTT. This gives the protein CASSTAGGTDTQYF. This chain uses TRBV19 with TRBJ2-3; TRBD2 might be the D (5 bases). The CDR3 consists of 14 residues. Trimming cost V 4 bases and J 1 base, with 9 bases left between them. Germline V gene sequence: CDR1 LNHDA, CDR2 SQIVND (reference sequence).

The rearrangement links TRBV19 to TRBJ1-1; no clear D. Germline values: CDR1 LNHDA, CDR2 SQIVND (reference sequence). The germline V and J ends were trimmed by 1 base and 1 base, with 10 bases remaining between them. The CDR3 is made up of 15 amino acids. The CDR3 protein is CASSIGGVGNTEAFF. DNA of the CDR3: TGTGCCAGTAGTATAGGCGGGGTTGGGAACACTGAAGCTTTCTTT.

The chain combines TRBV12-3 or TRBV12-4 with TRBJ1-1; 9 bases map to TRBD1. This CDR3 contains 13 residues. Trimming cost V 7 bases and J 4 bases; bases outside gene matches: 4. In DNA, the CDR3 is TGTGCCAGCACCCCGACAGGGGGCACTGAAGCTTTCTTT. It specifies CASTPTGGTEAFF.

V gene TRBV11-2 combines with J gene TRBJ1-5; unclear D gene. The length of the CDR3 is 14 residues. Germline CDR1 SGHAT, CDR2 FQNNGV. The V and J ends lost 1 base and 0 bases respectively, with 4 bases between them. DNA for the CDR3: TGTGCCAGCAGCTTAGCAGGTAGCAATCAGCCCCAGCATTTT. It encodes CASSLAGSNQPQHF.

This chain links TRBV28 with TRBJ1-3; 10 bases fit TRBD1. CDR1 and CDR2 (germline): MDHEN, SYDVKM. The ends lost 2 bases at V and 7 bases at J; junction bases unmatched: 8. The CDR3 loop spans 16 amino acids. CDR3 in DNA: TGTGCCAGCAGTTTAGGGGGGACAGGGGTAGTTAACACCATATATTTT. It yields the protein CASSLGGTGVVNTIYF.

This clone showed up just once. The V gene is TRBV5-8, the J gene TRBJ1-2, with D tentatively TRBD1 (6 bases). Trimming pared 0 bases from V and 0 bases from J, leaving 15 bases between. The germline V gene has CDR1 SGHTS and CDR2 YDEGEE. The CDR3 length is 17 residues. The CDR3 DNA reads TGTGCCAGCAGCTTGGTTATCTGGGGGCTGTCTAACTATGGCTACACCTTC. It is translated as CASSLVIWGLSNYGYTF.

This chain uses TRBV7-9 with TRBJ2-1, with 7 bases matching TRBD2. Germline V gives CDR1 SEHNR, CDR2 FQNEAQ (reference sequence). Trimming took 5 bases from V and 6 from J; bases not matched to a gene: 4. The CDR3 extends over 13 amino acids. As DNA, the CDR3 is TGTGCCAGCAGCGCCGGGGGGTTCAATGAGCAGTTCTTC. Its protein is CASSAGGFNEQFF.

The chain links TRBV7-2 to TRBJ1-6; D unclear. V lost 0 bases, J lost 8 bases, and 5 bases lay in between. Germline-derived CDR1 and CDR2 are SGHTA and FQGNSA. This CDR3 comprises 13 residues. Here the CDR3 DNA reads TGTGCCAGCAGCTTAGCGGCTTATTCACCCCTCCACTTT. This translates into CASSLAAYSPLHF.

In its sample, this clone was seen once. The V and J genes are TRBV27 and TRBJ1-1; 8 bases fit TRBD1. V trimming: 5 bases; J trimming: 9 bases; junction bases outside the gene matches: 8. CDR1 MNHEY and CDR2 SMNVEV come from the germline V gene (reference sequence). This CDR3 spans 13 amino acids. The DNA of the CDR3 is TGTGCCAGCAGTCCCGGGACAGGAGGACAAGCTTTCTTT. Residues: CASSPGTGGQAFF.

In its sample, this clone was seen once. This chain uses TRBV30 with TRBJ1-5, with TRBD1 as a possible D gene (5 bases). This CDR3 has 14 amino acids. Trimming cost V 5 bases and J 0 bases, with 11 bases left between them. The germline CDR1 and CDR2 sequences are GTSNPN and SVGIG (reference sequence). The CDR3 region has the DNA TGTGCCTGGGGGGCAGGGAATAGCAATCAGCCCCAGCATTTT. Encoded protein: CAWGAGNSNQPQHF.

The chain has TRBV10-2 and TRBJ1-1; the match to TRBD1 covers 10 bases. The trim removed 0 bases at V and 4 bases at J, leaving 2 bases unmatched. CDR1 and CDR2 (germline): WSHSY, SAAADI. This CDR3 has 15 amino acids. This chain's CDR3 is CASSESGTGATEAFF. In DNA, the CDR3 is TGCGCCAGCAGTGAGTCGGGGACAGGGGCCACTGAAGCTTTCTTT.

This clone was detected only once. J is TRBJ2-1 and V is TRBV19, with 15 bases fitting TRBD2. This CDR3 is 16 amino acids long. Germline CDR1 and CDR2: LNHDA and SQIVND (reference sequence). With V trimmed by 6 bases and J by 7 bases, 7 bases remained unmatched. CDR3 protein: CASRGLAGGPWNEQFF. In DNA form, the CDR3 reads TGTGCCAGTAGAGGACTAGCGGGAGGGCCATGGAATGAGCAGTTCTTC.

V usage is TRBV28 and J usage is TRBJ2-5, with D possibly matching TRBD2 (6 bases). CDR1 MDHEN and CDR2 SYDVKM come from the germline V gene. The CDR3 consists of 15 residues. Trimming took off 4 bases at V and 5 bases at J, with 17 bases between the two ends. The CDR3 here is CASSSAGPGRETQYF. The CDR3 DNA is TGTGCCAGCAGTTCCGCGGGGCCCGGACGGGAGACCCAGTACTTC.

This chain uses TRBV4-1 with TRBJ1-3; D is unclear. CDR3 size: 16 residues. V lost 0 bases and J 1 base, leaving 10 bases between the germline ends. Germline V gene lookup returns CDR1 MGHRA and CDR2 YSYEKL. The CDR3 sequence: CASSQDLAGSGNTIYF. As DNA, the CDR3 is TGCGCCAGCAGCCAAGATCTTGCGGGTTCTGGAAACACCATATATTTT.

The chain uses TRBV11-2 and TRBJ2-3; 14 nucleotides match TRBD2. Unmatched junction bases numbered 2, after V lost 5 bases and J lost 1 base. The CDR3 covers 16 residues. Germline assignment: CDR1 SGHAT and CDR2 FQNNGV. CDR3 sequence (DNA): TGTGCCAGCAGCCTGGGACTAGCGGGGGGCACAGATACGCAGTATTTT. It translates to CASSLGLAGGTDTQYF.

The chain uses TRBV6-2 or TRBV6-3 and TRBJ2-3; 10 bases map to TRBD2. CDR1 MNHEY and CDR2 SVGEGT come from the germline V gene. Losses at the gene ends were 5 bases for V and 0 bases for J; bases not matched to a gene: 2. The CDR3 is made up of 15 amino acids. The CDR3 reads CASSPTSGSTDTQYF. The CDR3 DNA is TGTGCCAGCAGTCCGACTAGCGGGAGCACAGATACGCAGTATTTT.

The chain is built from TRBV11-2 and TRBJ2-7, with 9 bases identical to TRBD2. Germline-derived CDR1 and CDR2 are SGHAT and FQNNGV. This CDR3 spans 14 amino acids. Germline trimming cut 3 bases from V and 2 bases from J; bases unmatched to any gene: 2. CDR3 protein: CASSLGGGAYEQYF. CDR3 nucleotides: TGTGCCAGCAGCTTGGGCGGGGGGGCCTACGAGCAGTACTTC.

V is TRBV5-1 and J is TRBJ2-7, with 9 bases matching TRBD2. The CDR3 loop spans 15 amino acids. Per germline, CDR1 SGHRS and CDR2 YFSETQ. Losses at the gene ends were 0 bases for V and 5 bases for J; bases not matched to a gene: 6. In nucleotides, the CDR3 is TGCGCCAGCAGCTTGGTGGTTGGACTAGCGAACGAGCAGTACTTC. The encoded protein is CASSLVVGLANEQYF. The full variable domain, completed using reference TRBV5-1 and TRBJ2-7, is KAGVTQTPRYLIKTRGQQVTLSCSPISGHRSVSWYQQTPGQGLQFLFEYFSETQRNKGNFPGRFSGRQFSNSRSEMNVSTLELGDSALYLCASSLVVGLANEQYFGPGTRLTVT.

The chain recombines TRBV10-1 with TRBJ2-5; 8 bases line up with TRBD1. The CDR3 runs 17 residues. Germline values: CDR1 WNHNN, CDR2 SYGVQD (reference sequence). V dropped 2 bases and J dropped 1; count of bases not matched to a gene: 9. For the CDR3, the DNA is TGCGCCAGCAGTGAGAATGGGGGGACAGGACGCCAAGAGACCCAGTACTTC. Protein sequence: CASSENGGTGRQETQYF.

The chain's CDR3 is CASSILTGTGELFF. The CDR3 bases are TGTGCCAGTAGTATACTGACAGGCACCGGGGAGCTGTTTTTT. The gene calls are TRBV19 and TRBJ2-2, with D perhaps TRBD1 (6 bases). This CDR3 is built from 14 residues. Between the trimmed V and J ends, which lost 2 bases and 4 bases, there was a span of 8 bases. Germline CDR1 LNHDA, CDR2 SQIVND (reference sequence).

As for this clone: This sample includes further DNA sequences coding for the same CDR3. This chain's CDR3 is CASSTGAYEQYF. The CDR3 DNA follows: TGCGCCAGCAGCACGGGGGCCTACGAGCAGTACTTC. The chain employs TRBV5-1 and TRBJ2-7; tentative D call: TRBD2 (6 bases). This CDR3 contains 12 residues. Per germline, CDR1 SGHRS and CDR2 YFSETQ. V was shortened by 4 bases and J by 2 bases, with 7 bases between the two germline ends.

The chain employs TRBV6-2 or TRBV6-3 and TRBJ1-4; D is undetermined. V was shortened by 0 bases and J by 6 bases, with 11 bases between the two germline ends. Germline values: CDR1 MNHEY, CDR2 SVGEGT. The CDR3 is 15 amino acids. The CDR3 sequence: CASSYSMEDYEKLFF. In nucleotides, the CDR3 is TGTGCCAGCAGTTACTCGATGGAGGACTATGAAAAACTGTTTTTT.

The CDR3 bases are TGTGCCAGCAACCACCTCCTAGGAGGCAATGAGCAGTTCTTC. This sequence encodes CASNHLLGGNEQFF. The chain links TRBV7-8 to TRBJ2-1; D may be TRBD2 (5 bases). Germline lookup yields CDR1 SGHVS and CDR2 FQNEAQ. The CDR3 consists of 14 residues. V lost 7 bases, J lost 6 bases, and 16 bases lay in between.

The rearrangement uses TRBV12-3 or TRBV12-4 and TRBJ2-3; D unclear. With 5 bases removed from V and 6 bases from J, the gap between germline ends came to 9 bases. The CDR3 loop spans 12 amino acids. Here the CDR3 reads CASSASADTQYF. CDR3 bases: TGTGCCAGCAGTGCCTCAGCGGATACGCAGTATTTT.

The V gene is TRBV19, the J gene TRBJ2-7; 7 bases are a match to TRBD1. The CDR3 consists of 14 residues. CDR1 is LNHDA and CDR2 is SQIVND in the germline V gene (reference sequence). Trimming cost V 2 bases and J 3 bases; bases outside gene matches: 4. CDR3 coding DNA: TGTGCCAGTAGTATAAGGGACAGCAACTACGAGCAGTACTTC. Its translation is CASSIRDSNYEQYF.

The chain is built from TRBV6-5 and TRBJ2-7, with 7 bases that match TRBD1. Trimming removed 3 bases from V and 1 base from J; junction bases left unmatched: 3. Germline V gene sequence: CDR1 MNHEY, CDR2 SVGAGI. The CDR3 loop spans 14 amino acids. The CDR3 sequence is CASSYNRGSYEQYF. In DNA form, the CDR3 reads TGTGCCAGCAGTTATAACAGGGGTTCCTACGAGCAGTACTTC.